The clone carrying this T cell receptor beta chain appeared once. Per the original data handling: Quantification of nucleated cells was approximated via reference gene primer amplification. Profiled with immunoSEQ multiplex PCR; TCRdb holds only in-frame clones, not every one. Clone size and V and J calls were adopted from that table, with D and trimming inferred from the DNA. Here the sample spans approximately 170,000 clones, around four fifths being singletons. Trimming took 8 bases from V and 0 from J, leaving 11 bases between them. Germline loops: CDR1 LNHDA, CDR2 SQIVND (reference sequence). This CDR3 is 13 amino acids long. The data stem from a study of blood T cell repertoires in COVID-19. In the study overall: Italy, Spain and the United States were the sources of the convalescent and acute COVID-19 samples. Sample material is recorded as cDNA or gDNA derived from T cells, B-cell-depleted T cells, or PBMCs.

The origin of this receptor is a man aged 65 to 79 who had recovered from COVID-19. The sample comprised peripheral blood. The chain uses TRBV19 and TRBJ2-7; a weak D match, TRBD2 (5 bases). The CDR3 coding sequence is TGTGCCAGTGGACGGGAACACTCCTACGAGCAGTACTTC. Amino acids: CASGREHSYEQYF.